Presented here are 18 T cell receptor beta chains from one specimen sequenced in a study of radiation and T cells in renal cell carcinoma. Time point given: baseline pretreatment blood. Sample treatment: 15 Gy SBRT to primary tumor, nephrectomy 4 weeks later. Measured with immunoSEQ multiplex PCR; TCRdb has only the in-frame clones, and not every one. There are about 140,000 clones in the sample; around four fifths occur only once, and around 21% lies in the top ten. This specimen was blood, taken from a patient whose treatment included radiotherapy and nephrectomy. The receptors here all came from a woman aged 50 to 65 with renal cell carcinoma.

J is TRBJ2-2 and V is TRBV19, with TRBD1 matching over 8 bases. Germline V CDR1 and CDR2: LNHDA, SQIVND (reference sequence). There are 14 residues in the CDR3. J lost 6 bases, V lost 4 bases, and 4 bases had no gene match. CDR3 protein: CASSRDRIPGELFF. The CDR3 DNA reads TGTGCCAGTAGTAGGGACAGGATACCCGGGGAGCTGTTTTTT.

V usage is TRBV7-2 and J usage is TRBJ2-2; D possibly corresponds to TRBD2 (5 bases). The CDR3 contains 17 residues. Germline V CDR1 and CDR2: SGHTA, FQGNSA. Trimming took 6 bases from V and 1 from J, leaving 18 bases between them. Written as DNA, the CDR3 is TGTGCCAGCAGAATTAGCACCAGCGGAGTGAACACCGGGGAGCTGTTTTTT. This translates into CASRISTSGVNTGELFF.

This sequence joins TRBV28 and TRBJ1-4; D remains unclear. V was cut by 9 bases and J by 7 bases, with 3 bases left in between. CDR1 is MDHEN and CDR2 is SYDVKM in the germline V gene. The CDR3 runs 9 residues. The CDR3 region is CARSEKLFF. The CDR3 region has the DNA TGTGCCAGGAGTGAAAAACTGTTTTTT.

The DNA of the CDR3 is TGCGCCAGCAGCTTGGAGACAATGGGAAACACCATATATTTT. It codes for CASSLETMGNTIYF. The chain links TRBV5-1 to TRBJ1-3, with D uncertain. The CDR3 contains 14 residues. Trimming took off 0 bases at V and 4 bases at J, with 8 bases between the two ends. Per the germline V gene, CDR1 is SGHRS and CDR2 is YFSETQ.

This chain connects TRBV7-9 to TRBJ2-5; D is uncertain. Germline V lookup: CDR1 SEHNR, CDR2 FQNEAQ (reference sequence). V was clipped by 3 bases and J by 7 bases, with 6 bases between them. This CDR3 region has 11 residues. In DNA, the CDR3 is TGTGCCAGCAGCTTCTCGGGGACCCAGTACTTC. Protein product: CASSFSGTQYF.

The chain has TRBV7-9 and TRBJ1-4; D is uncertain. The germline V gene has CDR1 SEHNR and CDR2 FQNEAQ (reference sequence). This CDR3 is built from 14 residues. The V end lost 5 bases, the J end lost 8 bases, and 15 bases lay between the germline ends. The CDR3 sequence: CASSLVSDSEKLFF. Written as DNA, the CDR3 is TGTGCCAGCAGCCTCGTTTCTGATTCCGAAAAACTGTTTTTT.

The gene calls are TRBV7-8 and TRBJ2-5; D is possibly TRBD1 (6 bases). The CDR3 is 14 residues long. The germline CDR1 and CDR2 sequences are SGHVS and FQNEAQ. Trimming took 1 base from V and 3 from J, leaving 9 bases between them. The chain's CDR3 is CASSLVGAEETQYF. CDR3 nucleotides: TGTGCCAGCAGCTTAGTGGGGGCAGAAGAGACCCAGTACTTC.

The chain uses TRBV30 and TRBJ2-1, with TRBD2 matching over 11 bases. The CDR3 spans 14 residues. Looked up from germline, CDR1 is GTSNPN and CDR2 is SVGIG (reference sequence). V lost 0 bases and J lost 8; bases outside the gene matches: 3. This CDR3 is CAWSVLTSGDEQFF. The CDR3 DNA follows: TGTGCCTGGAGTGTTTTGACTAGCGGGGATGAGCAGTTCTTC.

The CDR3 DNA reads TGTGCCAGCATGCTCCTCTCGCACCCCCAAGAGACCCAGTACTTC. This translates into CASMLLSHPQETQYF. The chain recombines TRBV7-2 with TRBJ2-5; D unresolved. There are 15 residues in the CDR3. The germline CDR1 and CDR2 sequences are SGHTA and FQGNSA. V lost 7 bases, J lost 1 base, and 16 bases lay in between.

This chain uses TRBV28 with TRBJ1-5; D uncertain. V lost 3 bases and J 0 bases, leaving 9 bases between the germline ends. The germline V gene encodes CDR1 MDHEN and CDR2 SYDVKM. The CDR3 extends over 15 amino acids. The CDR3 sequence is CASSFQPYSNQPQHF. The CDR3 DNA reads TGTGCCAGCAGTTTCCAGCCGTATAGCAATCAGCCCCAGCATTTT.

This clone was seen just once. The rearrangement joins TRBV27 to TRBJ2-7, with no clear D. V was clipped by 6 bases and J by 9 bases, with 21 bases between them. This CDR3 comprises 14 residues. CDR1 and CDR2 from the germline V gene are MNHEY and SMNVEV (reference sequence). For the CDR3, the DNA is TGTGCCAGCAGACCCGCCTCCCTAGAGCAGGCGCAGTACTTC. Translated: CASRPASLEQAQYF.

The CDR3 DNA follows: TGTGCCAGCAGTTACCGACAGGGAAGCACTGAAGCTTTCTTT. Its protein is CASSYRQGSTEAFF. This rearrangement joins TRBV6-6 to TRBJ1-1, with TRBD1 identical over 7 bases. V shed 2 bases, J shed 4 bases, and the junction held 4 bases outside the gene matches. Germline V gene data show CDR1 as MNHNY and CDR2 as SVGAGI (reference sequence). This CDR3 has 14 amino acids.

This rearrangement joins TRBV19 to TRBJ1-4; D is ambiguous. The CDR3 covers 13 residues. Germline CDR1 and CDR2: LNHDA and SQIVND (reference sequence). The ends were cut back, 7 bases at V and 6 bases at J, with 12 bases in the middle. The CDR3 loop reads CASTLDGDEKLFF. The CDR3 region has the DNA TGTGCCAGTACCTTGGACGGTGATGAAAAACTGTTTTTT.

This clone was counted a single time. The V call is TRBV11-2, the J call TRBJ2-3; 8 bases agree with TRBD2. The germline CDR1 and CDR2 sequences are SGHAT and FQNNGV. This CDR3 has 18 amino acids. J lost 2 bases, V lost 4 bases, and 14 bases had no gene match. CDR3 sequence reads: CASSSPGAGGGITDTQYF. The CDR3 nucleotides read TGTGCCAGCAGCTCCCCAGGGGCTGGCGGGGGGATCACAGATACGCAGTATTTT.

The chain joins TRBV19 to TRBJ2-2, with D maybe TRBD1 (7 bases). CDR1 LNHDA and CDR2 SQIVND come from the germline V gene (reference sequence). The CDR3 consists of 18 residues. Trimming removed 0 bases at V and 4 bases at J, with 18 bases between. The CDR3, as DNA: TGTGCCAGTAGTATAGATGGCTCAGGGGGGCGAGGCACCGGGGAGCTGTTTTTT. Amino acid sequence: CASSIDGSGGRGTGELFF.

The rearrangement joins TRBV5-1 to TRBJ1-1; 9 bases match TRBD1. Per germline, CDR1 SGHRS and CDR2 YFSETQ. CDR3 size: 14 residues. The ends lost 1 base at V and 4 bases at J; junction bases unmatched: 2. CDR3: CASSLTGGVTEAFF. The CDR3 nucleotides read TGCGCCAGCAGCTTGACAGGGGGCGTCACTGAAGCTTTCTTT. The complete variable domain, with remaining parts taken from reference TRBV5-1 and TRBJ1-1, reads KAGVTQTPRYLIKTRGQQVTLSCSPISGHRSVSWYQQTPGQGLQFLFEYFSETQRNKGNFPGRFSGRQFSNSRSEMNVSTLELGDSALYLCASSLTGGVTEAFFGQGTRLTVV.

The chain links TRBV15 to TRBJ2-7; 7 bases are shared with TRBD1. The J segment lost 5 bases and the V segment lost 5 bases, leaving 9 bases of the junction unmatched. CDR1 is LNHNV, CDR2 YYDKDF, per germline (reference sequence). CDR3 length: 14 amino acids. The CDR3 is CATSARTGPNEQYF. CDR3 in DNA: TGTGCCACCAGCGCTAGGACAGGTCCCAACGAGCAGTACTTC.

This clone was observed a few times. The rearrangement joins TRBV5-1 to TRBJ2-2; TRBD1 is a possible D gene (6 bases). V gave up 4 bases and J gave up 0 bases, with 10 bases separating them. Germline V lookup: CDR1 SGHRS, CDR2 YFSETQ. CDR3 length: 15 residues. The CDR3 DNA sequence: TGCGCCAGCAGCCAAGGACAGACGAACACCGGGGAGCTGTTTTTT. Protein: CASSQGQTNTGELFF.